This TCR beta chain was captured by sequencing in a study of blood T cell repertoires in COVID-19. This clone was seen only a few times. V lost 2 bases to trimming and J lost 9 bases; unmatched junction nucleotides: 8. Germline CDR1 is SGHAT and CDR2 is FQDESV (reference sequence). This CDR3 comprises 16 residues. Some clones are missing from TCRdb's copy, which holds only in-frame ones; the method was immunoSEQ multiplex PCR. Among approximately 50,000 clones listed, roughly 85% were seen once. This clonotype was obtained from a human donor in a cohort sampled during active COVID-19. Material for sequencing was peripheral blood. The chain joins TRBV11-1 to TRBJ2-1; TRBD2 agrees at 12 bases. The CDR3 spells CASSLTSSGRASEQFF. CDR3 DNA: TGTGCCAGCAGCTTAACCTCTAGCGGGAGGGCTTCTGAGCAGTTCTTC.